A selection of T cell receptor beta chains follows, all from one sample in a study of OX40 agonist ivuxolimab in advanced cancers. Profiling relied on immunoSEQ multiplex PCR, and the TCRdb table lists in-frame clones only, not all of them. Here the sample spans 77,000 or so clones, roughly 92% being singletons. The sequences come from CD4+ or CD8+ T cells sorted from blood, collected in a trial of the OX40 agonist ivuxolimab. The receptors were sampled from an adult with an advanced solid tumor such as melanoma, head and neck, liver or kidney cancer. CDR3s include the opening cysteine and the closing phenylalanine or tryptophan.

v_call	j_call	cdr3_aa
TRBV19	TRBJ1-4	CASGYRDPNEKLFF
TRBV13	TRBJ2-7	CASSLGARVEQYF
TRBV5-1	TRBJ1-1	CASSFGGATEAFF
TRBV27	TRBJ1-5	CASLRDRGRRGGNQPQHF
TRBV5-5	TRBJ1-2	CASSLANYGYTF
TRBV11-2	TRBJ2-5	CASSQSGGQGVEETQYF
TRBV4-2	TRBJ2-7	CASSQDRLVGEQYF
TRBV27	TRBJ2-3	CASSNGAGGPLDTQYF
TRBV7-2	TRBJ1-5	CATALASWGNQPQHF
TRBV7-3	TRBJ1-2	CASSLDSNYGYTF
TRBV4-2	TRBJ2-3	CASSLTVAGASTDTQYF
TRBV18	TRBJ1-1	CASSPLYNWGQGRNTEAFF
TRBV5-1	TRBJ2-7	CASSLGRGPFSYEQYF
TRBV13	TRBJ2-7	CASSPTIADTYEQYF
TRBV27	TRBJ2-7	CASSLSSGVITYEQYF
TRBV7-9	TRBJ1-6	CASRTGTGNSPLHF
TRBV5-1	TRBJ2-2	CASSWGETGTGELFF
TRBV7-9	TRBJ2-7	CASSPEPDRARQYF
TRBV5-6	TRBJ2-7	CASSSRWDRGLYEQYF
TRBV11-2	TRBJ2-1	CASSLEFINNEQFF
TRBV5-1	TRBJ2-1	CASSRLAGDYNEQFF
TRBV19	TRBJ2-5	CASSIVRTSGEQETQYF
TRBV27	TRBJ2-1	CASTTGQGSYNEQFF
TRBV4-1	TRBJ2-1	CASSHGGAVEQFF
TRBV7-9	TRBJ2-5	CASSSDLDRGVETQYF
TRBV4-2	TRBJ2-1	CASSRGGGDEQFF
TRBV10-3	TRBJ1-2	CAIIPGSASYGYTF
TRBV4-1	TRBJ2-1	CASSHTNLAGPYNEQFF
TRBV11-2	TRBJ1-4	CASSLEAGGNEKLFF
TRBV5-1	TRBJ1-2	CASSNAPGVRGEGYTF
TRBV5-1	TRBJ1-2	CASSGVSEGFYGYTF